The entry below describes one T cell receptor beta chain. At one end the junction does not follow the germline gene, possibly because of a read error. Measured with immunoSEQ multiplex PCR; TCRdb has only the in-frame clones, and not every one. The table includes some 21,000 clones, approximately 70% detected once. The sample originates from a study of PD-1 blockade in classical Hodgkin lymphoma. This CDR3 region has 15 residues. Exposure to brentuximab vedotin varied, and each patient had relapsed following autologous stem cell transplantation. V and J are TRBV5-3 and TRBJ2-7, with D tentatively TRBD1 or TRBD2 (6 bases each). TRBV5-3 falls under the ORF class, with uncertain function. The TCR comes from a human donor with classical Hodgkin lymphoma. Specimen: peripheral blood mononuclear cells (PBMCs), collected at baseline. CDR3 coding DNA: TGTGCCAGCAGCTTTCCCGCCGGGGGCATCTACGAGCAGTACTTC. This encodes CASSFPAGGIYEQYF.